This record covers a single T cell receptor (beta chain). As yet, its antigen is unknown. Repertoires were generated with immunoSEQ multiplex PCR, while TCRdb's copy carries only in-frame clones and drops some. The data contain around 9,800 clones, around 73% of them singletons. The sample belongs to a study of graft-versus-host responses after intestinal transplantation. Study-wide context: Every one of the recipients received anti-thymocyte globulin induction and afterwards took tacrolimus and steroids for roughly three years.

Study findings and constraints: Levels of circulating GvH clones at their peak were associated with early post-transplant HvG declines. Individuals carrying graft-donor T cell macrochimerism showed high graft-versus-host to host-versus-graft clonal ratios in allografts. Recipient marrow held GvH clones, some first seen in ileum or blood.

Graft samples were processed, releasing intraepithelial and lamina propria lymphocytes. The sequence came from a human patient who received an intestinal transplant, so some T cells may come from the graft donor. The sample consisted of ileum tissue, taken 500 to 550 days after intestinal transplant.

Here the CDR3 reads CASSVGRYSLQYF. CDR3 in DNA: TGTGCCAGCAGCGTAGGTCGGTACTCCCTGCAGTACTTC. V gene TRBV9 combines with J gene TRBJ2-5; D is unclear. Between the trimmed V and J ends, which lost 0 bases and 11 bases, there was a span of 14 bases. Germline V gene data show CDR1 as SGDLS and CDR2 as YYNGEE. The CDR3 is 13 residues long.